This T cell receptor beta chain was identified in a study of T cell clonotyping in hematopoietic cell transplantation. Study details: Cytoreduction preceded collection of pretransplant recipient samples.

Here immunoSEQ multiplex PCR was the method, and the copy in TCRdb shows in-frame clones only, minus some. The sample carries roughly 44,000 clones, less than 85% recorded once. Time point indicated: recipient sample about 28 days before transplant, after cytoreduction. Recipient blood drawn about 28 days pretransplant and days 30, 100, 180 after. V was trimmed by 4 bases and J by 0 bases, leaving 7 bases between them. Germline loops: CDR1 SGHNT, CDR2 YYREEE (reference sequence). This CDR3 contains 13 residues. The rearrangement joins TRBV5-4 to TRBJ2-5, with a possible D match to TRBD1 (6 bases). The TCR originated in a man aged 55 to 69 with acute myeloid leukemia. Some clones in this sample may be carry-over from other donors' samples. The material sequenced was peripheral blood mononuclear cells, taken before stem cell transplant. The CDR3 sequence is CASSGQYQETQYF. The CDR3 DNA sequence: TGTGCCAGCAGCGGACAGTACCAAGAGACCCAGTACTTC. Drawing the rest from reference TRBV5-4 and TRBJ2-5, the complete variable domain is ETGVTQSPTHLIKTRGQQVTLRCSSQSGHNTVSWYQQALGQGPQFIFQYYREEENGRGNFPPRFSGLQFPNYSSELNVNALELDDSALYLCASSGQYQETQYFGPGTRLLVL.